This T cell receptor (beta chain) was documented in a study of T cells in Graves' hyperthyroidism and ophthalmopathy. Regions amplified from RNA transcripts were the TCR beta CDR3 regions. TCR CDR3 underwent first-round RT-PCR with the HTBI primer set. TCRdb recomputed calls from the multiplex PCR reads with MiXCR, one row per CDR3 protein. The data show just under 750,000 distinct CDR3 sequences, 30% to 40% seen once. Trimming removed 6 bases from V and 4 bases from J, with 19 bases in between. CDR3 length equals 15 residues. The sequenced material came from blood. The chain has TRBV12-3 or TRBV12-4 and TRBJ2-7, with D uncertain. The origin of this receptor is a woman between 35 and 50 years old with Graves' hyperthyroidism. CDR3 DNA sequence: TGTGCCAGCAGCCAAGATCCTCAAGTGTGGTACGAGCAGTACTTC. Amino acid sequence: CASSQDPQVWYEQYF.